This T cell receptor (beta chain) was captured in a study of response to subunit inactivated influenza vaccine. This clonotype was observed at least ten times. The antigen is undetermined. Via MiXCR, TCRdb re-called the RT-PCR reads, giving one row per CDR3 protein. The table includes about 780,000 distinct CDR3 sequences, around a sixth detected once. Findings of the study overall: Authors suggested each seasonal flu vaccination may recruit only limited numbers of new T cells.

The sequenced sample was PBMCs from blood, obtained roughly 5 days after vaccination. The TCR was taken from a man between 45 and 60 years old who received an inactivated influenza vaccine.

The CDR3 loop reads CASSFLYGGGDEQFF. The CDR3 region has the DNA TGTGCCAGCAGTTTCTTGTATGGAGGAGGTGATGAGCAGTTCTTC. The chain has TRBV12-3 or TRBV12-4 and TRBJ2-1, with D possibly matching TRBD2 (5 bases). The V gene lost 3 bases and the J gene lost 8 bases, with 17 bases spanning the gap. This CDR3 region has 15 residues.